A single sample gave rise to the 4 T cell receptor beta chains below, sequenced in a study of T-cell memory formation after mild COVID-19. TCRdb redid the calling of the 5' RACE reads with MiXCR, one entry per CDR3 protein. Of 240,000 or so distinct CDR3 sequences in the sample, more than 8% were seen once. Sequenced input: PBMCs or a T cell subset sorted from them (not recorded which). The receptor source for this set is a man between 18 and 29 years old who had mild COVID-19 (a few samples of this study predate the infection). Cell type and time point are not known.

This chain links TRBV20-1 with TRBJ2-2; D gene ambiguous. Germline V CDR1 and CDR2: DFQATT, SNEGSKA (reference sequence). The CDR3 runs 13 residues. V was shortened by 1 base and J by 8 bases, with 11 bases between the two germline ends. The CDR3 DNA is TGCAGTGCTAGAGGTTTGGGTTCGGGGGAGCTGTTTTTT. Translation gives CSARGLGSGELFF.

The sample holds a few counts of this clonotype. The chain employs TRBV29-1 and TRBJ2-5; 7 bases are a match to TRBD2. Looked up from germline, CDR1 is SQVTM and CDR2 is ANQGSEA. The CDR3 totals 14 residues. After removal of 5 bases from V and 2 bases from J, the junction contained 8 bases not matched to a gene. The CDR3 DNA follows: TGCAGCGTTCAGAGCTCGCGGGGGCAAGAGACCCAGTACTTC. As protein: CSVQSSRGQETQYF.

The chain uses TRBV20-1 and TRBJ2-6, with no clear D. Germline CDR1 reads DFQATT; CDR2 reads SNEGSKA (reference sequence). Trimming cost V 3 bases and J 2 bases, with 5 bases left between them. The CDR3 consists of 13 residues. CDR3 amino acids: CSARGAGANVLTF. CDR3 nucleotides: TGCAGTGCTAGGGGTGCTGGGGCCAACGTCCTGACTTTC.

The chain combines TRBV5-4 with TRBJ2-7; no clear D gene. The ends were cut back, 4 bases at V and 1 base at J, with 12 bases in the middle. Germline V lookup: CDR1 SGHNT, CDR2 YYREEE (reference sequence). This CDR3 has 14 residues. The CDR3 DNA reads TGTGCCAGCAGCCCGGAGCATAAGTCCTACGAGCAGTACGTC. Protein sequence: CASSPEHKSYEQYV.